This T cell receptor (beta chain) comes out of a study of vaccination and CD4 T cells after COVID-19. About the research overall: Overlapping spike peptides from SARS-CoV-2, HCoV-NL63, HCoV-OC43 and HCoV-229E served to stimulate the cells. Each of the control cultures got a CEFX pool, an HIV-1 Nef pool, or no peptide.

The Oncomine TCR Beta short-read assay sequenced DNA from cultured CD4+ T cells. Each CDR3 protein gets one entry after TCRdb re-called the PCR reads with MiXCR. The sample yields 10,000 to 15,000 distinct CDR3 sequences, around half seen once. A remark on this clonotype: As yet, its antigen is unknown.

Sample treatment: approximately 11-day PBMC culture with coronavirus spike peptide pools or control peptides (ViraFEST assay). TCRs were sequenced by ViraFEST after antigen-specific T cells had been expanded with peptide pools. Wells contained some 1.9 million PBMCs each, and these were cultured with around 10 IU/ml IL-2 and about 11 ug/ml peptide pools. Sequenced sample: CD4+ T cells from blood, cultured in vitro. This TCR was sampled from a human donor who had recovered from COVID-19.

The CDR3 region has the DNA TGTGCCATCCACACCGTTAGGGGTTTGGAAGATACGCAGTATTTT. Amino acid sequence: CAIHTVRGLEDTQYF. J is TRBJ2-3 and V is TRBV2; D is possibly TRBD1 (5 bases). Germline CDR1 SNHLY, CDR2 FYNNEI. The CDR3 loop spans 15 amino acids. Trimming cost V 10 bases and J 5 bases, with 22 bases left between them. Using reference TRBV2 and TRBJ2-3 for the parts outside the CDR3, the full variable domain is EPEVTQTPSHQVTQMGQEVILRCVPISNHLYFYWYRQILGQKVEFLVSFYNNEISEKSEIFDDQFSVERPDGSNFTLKIRSTKLEDSAMYFCAIHTVRGLEDTQYFGPGTRLTVL.